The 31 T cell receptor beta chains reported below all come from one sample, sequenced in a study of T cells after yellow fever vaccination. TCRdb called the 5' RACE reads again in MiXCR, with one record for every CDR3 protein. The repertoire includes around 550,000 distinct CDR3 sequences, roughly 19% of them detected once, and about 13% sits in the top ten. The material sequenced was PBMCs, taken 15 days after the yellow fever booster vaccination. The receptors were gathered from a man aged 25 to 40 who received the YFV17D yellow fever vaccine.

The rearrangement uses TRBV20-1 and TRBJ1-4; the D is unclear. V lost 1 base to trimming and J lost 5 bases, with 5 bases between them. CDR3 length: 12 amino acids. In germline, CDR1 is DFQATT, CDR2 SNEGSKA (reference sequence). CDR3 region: CSARGLNEKLFF. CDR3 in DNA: TGCAGTGCTAGAGGACTGAATGAAAAACTGTTTTTT.

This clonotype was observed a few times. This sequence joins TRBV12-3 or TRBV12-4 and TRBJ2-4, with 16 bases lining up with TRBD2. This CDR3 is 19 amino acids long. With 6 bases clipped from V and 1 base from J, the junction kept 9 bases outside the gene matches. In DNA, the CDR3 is TGTGCCAGCAGGGACCCGGGACTAGCGGGAGGGGAGGCCAAAAACATTCAGTACTTC. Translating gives CASRDPGLAGGEAKNIQYF.

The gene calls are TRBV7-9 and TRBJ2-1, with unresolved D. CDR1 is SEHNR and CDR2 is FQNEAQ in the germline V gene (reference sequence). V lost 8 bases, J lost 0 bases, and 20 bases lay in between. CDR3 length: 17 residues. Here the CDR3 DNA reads TGTGCCAGCGAGACTCTTTCATGGAGTAGCTCCTACAATGAGCAGTTCTTC. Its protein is CASETLSWSSSYNEQFF.

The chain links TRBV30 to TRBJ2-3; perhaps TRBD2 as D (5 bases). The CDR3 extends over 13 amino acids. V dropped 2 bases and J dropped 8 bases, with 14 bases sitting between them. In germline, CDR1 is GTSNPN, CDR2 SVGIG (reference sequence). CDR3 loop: CAWSPQEVATQYF. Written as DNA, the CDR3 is TGTGCCTGGAGTCCCCAGGAGGTCGCTACGCAGTATTTT.

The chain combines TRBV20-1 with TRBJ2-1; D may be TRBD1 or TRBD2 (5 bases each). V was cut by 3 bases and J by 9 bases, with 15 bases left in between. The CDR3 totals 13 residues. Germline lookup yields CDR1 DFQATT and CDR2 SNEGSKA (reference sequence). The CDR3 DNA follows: TGCAGTGCTAGTCCTCGGGCAGGGAGTGAGCAGTTCTTC. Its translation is CSASPRAGSEQFF.

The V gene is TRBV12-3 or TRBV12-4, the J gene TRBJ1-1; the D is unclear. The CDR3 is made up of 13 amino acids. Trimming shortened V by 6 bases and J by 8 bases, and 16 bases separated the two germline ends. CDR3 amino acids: CASSRTSRLEAFF. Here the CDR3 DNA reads TGTGCCAGCAGCCGAACATCTAGACTCGAAGCTTTCTTT.

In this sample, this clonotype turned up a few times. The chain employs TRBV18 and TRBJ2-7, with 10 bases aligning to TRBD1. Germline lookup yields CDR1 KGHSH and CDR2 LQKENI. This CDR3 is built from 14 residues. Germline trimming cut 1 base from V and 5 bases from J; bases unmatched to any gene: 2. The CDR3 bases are TGTGCCAGCTCACCACGGGACAGGGGTCACGAGCAGTACTTC. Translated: CASSPRDRGHEQYF.

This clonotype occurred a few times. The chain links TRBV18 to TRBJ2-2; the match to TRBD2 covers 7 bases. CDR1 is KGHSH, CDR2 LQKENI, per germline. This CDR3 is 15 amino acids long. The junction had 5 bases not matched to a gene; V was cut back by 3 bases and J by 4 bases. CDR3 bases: TGTGCCAGCTCACCTCGTCGGGAGGCCACCGGGGAGCTGTTTTTT. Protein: CASSPRREATGELFF.

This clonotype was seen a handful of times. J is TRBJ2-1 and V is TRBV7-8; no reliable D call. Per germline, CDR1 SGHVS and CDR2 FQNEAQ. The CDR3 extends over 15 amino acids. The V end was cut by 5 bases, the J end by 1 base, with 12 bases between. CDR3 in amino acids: CASSTWRTSYNEQFF. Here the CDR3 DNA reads TGTGCCAGCAGCACATGGAGAACGTCCTACAATGAGCAGTTCTTC.

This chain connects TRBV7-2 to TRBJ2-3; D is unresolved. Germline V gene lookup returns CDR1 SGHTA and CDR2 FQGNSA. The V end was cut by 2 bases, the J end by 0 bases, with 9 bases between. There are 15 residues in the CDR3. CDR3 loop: CASSLSRQSTDTQYF. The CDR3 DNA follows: TGTGCCAGCAGCTTAAGCCGGCAGAGCACAGATACGCAGTATTTT.

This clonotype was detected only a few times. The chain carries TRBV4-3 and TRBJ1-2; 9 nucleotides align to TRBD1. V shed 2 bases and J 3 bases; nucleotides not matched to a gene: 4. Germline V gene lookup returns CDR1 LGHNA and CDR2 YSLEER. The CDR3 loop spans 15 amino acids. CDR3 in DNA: TGCGCCAGCAGCCAAATGACAGGGGGGTACTATGGCTACACCTTC. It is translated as CASSQMTGGYYGYTF.

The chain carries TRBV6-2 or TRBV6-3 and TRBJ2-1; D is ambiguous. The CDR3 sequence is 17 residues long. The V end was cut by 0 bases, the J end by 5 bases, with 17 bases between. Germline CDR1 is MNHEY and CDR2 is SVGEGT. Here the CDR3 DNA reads TGTGCCAGCAGTTACTCGAGATCTTCTAGGATCAACAATGAGCAGTTCTTC. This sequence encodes CASSYSRSSRINNEQFF.

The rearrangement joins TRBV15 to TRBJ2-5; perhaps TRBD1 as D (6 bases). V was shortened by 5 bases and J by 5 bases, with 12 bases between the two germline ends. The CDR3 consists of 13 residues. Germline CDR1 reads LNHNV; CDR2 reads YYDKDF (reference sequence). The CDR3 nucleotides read TGTGCCACCAGCCCTCGGACAGAGGAGACCCAGTACTTC. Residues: CATSPRTEETQYF.

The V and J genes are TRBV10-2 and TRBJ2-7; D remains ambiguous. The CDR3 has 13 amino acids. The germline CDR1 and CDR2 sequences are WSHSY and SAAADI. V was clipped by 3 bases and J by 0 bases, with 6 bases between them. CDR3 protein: CASSDGSSYEQYF. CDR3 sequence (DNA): TGCGCCAGCAGTGACGGATCCTCCTACGAGCAGTACTTC.

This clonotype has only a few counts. CDR3 amino acids: CSASALAHEQYF. Here the CDR3 DNA reads TGCAGTGCTAGTGCCCTAGCCCACGAGCAGTACTTC. The chain uses TRBV20-1 and TRBJ2-7; TRBD2 is a possible D gene (5 bases). Trimming took 3 bases from V and 5 from J, leaving 11 bases between them. The CDR3 is made up of 12 amino acids. The germline CDR1 and CDR2 sequences are DFQATT and SNEGSKA (reference sequence).

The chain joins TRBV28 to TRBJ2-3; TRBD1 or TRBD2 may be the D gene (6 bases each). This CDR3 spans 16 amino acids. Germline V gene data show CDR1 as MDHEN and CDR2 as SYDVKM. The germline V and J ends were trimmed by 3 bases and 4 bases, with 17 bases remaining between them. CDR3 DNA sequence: TGTGCCAGCAGTTTTCCCCCCCGGGGGCGGGCAGATACGCAGTATTTT. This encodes CASSFPPRGRADTQYF.

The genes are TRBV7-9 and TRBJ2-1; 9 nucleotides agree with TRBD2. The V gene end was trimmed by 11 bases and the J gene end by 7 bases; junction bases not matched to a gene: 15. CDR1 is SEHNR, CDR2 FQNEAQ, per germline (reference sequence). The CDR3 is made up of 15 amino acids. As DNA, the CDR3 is TGTGCCTTCTTAGCGGGAGAGGGAGTGAGGAATGAGCAGTTCTTC. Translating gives CAFLAGEGVRNEQFF. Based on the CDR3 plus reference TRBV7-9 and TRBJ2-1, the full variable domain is DTGVSQNPRHKITKRGQNVTFRCDPISEHNRLYWYRQTLGQGPEFLTYFQNEAQLEKSRLLSDRFSAERPKGSFSTLEIQRTEQGDSAMYLCAFLAGEGVRNEQFFGPGTRLTVL.

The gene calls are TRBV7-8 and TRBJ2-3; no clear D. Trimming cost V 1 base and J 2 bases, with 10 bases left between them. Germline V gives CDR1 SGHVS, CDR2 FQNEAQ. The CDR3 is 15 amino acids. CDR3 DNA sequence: TGTGCCAGCAGCTTAGATCTTGGGGACACAGATACGCAGTATTTT. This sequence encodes CASSLDLGDTDTQYF.

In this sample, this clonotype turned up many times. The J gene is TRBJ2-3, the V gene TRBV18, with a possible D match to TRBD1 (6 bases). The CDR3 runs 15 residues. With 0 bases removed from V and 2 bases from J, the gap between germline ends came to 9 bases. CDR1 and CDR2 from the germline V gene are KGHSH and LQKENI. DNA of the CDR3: TGTGCCAGCTCACCACCGGCAGGGGTCACAGATACGCAGTATTTT. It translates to CASSPPAGVTDTQYF.

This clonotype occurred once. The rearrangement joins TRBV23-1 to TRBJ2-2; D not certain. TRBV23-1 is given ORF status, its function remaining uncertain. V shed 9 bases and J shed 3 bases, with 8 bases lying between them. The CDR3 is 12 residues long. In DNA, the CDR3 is TGCGCCAGTCCTTTGGACACCGGGGAGCTGTTTTTT. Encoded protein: CASPLDTGELFF.

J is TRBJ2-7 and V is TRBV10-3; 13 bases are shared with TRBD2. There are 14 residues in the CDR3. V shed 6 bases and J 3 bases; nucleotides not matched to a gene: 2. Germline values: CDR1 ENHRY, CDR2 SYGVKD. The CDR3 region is CAISRTSGSYEQYF. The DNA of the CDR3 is TGTGCCATCAGCCGGACTAGCGGGAGCTACGAGCAGTACTTC.

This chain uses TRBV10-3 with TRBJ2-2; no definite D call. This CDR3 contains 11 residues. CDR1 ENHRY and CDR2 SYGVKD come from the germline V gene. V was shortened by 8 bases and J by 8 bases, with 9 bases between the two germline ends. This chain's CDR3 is CAIRAMGELFF. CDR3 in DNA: TGTGCCATCCGGGCGATGGGGGAGCTGTTTTTT.

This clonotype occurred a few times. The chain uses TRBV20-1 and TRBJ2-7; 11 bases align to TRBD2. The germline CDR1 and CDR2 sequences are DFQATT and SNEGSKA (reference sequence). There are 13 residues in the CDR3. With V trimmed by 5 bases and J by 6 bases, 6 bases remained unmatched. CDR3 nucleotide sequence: TGCAGTGCTCATAGCGGGAGGGCGTCCGAGCAGTACTTC. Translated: CSAHSGRASEQYF.

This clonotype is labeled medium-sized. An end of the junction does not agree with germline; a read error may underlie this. DNA for the CDR3: TGTGCCAGCAGCTTAGGAGAGACCCAGTACTTC. It yields the protein CASSLGETQYF. The rearrangement joins TRBV12-3 or TRBV12-4 to TRBJ2-5; D is undetermined. The length of the CDR3 is 11 residues.

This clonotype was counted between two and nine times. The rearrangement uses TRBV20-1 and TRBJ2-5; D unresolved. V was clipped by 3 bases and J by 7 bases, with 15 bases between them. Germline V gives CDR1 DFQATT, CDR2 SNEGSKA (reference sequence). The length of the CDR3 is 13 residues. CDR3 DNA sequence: TGCAGTGCTAGGTCGGCATCGTTGGGGACCCAGTACTTC. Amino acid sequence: CSARSASLGTQYF.

CDR3 DNA sequence: TGTGCCATGGCGCGGACTAGCGGGTACCCCTACAATGAGCAGTTCTTC. Translated, it gives CAMARTSGYPYNEQFF. The chain is built from TRBV6-1 and TRBJ2-1; 11 bases agree with TRBD2. There are 16 residues in the CDR3. J gave up 2 bases and V 10 bases, and 10 bases lay outside the gene matches. The germline V gene encodes CDR1 MNHNS and CDR2 SASEGT.

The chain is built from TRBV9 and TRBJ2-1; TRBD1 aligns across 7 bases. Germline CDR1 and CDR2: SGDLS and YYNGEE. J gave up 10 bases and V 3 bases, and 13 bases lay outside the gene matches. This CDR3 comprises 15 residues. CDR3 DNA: TGTGCCAGCAGCGCCACAGGGGATCCCACCACCGAGCAGTTCTTC. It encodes CASSATGDPTTEQFF. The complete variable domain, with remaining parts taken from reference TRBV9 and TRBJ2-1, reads DSGVTQTPKHLITATGQRVTLRCSPRSGDLSVYWYQQSLDQGLQFLIQYYNGEERAKGNILERFSAQQFPDLHSELNLSSLELGDSALYFCASSATGDPTTEQFFGPGTRLTVL.

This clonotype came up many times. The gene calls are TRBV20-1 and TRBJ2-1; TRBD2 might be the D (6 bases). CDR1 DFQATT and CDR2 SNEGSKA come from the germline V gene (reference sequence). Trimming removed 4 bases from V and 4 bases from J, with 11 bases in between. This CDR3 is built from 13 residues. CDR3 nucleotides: TGCAGTGCTACGATTAGCGGTTACAATGAGCAGTTCTTC. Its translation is CSATISGYNEQFF.

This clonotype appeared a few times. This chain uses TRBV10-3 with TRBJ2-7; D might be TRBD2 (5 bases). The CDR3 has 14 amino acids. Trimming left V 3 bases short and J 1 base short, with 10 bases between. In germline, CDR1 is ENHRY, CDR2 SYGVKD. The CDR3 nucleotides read TGTGCCATCAGTGAACCTGGACTTTCCTACGAGCAGTACTTC. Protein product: CAISEPGLSYEQYF.

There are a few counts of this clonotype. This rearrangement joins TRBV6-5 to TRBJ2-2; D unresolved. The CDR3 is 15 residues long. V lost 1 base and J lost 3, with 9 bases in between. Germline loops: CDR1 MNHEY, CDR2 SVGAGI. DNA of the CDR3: TGTGCCAGCAGTTACTTCGGTCCCGACACCGGGGAGCTGTTTTTT. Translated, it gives CASSYFGPDTGELFF.

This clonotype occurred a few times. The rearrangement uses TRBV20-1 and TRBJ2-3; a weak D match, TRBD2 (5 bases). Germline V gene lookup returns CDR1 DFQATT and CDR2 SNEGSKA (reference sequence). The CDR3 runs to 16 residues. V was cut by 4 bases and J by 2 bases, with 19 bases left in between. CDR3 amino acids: CSAKKGELGPTDTQYF. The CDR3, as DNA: TGCAGTGCTAAAAAAGGAGAACTAGGGCCCACAGATACGCAGTATTTT.